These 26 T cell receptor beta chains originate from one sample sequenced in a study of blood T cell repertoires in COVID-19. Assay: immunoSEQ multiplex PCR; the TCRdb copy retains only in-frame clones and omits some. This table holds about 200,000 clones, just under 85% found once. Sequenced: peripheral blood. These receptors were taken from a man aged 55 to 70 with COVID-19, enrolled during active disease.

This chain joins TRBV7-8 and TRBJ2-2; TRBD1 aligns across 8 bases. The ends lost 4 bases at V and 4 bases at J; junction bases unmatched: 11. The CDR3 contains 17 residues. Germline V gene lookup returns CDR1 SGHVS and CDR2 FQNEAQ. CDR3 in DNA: TGTGCCAGCAGCTCAAGGACAGGGAACGAGGTCACCGGGGAGCTGTTTTTT. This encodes CASSSRTGNEVTGELFF.

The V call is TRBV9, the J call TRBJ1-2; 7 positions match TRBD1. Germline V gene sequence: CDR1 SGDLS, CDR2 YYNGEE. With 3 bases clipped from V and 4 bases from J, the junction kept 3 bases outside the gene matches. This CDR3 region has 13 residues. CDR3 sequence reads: CASSEGQSYGYTF. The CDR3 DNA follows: TGTGCCAGCAGCGAGGGACAGTCCTATGGCTACACCTTC.

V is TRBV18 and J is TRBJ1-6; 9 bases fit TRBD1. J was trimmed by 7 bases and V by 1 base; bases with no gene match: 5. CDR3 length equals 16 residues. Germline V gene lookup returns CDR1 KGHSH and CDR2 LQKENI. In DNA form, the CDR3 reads TGTGCCAGCTCACCACTGGACAGGGGATTCAATTCACCCCTCCACTTT. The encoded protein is CASSPLDRGFNSPLHF. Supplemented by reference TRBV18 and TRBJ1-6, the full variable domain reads NAGVMQNPRHLVRRRGQEARLRCSPMKGHSHVYWYRQLPEEGLKFMVYLQKENIIDESGMPKERFSAEFPKEGPSILRIQQVVRGDSAAYFCASSPLDRGFNSPLHFGNGTRLTVT.

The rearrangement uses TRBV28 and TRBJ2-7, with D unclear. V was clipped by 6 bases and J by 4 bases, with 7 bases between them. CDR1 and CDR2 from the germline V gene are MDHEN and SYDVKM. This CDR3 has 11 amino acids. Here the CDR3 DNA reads TGTGCCAGCAGCCACAGTTACGAGCAGTACTTC. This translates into CASSHSYEQYF.

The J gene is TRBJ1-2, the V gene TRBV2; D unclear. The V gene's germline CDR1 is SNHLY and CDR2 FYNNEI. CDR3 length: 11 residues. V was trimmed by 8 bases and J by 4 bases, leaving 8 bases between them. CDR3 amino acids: CASGRFYGYTF. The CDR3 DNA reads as TGTGCCAGCGGCAGGTTCTATGGCTACACCTTC.

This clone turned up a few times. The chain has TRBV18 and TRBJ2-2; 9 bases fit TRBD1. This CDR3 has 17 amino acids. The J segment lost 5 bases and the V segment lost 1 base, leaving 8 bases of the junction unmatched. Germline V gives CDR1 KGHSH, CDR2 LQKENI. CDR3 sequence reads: CASSPLFGQGRTGELFF. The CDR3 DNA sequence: TGTGCCAGCTCACCACTATTCGGACAGGGGCGAACCGGGGAGCTGTTTTTT.

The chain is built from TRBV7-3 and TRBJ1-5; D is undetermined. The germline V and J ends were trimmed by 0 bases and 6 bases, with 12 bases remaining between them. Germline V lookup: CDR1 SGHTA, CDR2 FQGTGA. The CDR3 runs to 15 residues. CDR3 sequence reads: CASSLTAGPGQPQHF. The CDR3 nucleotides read TGTGCCAGCAGCTTAACTGCGGGTCCCGGTCAGCCCCAGCATTTT.

CDR3 sequence reads: CAISRTSGSTDTQYF. CDR3 bases: TGTGCCATCAGTCGGACTAGCGGGAGTACGGATACGCAGTATTTT. This chain links TRBV10-3 with TRBJ2-3, with TRBD2 matching 13 bases. Per the germline V gene, CDR1 is ENHRY and CDR2 is SYGVKD. The CDR3 covers 15 residues. V lost 5 bases to trimming and J lost 6 bases; unmatched junction nucleotides: 5.

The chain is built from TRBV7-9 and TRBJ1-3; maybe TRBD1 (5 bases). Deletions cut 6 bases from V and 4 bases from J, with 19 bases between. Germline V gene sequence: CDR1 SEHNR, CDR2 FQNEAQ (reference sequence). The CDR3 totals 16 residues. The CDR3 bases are TGTGCCAGCAGACAAAGCGGGGGTACGGTCGGAAACACCATATATTTT. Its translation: CASRQSGGTVGNTIYF.

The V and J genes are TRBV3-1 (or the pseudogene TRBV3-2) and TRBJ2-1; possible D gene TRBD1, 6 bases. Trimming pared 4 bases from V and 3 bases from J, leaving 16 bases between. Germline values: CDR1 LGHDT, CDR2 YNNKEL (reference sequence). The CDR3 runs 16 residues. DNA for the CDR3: TGTGCCAGCAGCCTTTTCACGGGACAAAGCTACAATGAGCAGTTCTTC. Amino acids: CASSLFTGQSYNEQFF.

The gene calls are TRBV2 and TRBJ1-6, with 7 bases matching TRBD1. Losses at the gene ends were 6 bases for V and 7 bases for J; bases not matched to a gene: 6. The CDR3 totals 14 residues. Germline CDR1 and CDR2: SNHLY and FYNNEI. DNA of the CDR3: TGTGCCAGCAGAACAGACAGGGCGAATTCACCCCTCCACTTT. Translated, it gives CASRTDRANSPLHF.

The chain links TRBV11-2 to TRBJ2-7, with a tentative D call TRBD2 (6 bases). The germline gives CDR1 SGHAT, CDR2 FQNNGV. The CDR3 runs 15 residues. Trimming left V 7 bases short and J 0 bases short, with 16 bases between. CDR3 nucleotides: TGTGCCAGCAAACCCACCCGGGAGAGCTCCTACGAGCAGTACTTC. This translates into CASKPTRESSYEQYF.

CDR3 DNA sequence: TGTGCCAGCAGTCGGACAGGTTGGCAGCCGGATACGCAGTATTTT. Protein sequence: CASSRTGWQPDTQYF. The chain links TRBV6-6 to TRBJ2-3; TRBD1 matches 7 bases. Germline CDR1 MNHNY, CDR2 SVGAGI (reference sequence). The junction had 11 bases not matched to a gene; V was cut back by 5 bases and J by 6 bases. The CDR3 totals 15 residues.

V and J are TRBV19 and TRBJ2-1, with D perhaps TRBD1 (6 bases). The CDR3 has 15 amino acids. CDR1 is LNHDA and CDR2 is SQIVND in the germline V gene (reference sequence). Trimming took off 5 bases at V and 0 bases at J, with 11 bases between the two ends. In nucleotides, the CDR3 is TGTGCCAGTAGTTCTATGACAGGCTCCTACAATGAGCAGTTCTTC. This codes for CASSSMTGSYNEQFF.

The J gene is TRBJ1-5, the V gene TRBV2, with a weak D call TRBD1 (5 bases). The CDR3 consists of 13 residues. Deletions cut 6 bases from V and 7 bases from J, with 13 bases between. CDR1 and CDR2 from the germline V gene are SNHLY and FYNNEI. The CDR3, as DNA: TGTGCCAGCAGCCGGGGGGGGGAACAGCCCCAGCATTTT. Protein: CASSRGGEQPQHF. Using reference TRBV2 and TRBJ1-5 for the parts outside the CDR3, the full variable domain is EPEVTQTPSHQVTQMGQEVILRCVPISNHLYFYWYRQILGQKVEFLVSFYNNEISEKSEIFDDQFSVERPDGSNFTLKIRSTKLEDSAMYFCASSRGGEQPQHFGDGTRLSIL.

The CDR3 spells CASSYSASSYEQYF. The CDR3 nucleotides are TGTGCCAGCAGTTACTCGGCCAGCTCCTACGAGCAGTACTTC. V usage is TRBV6-2 or TRBV6-3 and J usage is TRBJ2-7; no firm D call. The CDR3 spans 14 residues. Trimming stripped 0 bases from V and 0 bases from J, with 6 bases between. Germline V gives CDR1 MNHEY, CDR2 SVGEGT.

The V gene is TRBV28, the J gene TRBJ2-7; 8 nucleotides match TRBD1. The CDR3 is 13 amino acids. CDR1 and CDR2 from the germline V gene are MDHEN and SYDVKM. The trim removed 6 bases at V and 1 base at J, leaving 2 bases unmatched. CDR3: CASRRTGSYEQYF. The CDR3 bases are TGTGCCAGCAGAAGGACAGGGTCCTACGAGCAGTACTTC.

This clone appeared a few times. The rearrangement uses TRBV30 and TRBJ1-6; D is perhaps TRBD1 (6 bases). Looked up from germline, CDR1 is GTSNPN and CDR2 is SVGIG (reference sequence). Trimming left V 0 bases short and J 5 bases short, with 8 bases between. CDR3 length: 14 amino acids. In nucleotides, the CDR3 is TGTGCCTGGAGTGTAAGGACAGATAATTCACCCCTCCACTTT. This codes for CAWSVRTDNSPLHF. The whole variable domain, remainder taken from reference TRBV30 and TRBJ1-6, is SQTIHQWPATLVQPVGSPLSLECTVEGTSNPNLYWYRQAAGRGLQLLFYSVGIGQISSEVPQNLSASRPQDRQFILSSKKLLLSDSGFYLCAWSVRTDNSPLHFGNGTRLTVT.

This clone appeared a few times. The DNA for the CDR3 is TGTGCCAGCAGTTTGGCGGGTCTGAACACTGAAGCTTTCTTT. It translates to CASSLAGLNTEAFF. The rearrangement links TRBV2 to TRBJ1-1; D is unclear. Germline V gene data show CDR1 as SNHLY and CDR2 as FYNNEI. This CDR3 comprises 14 residues. V dropped 5 bases and J dropped 0 bases, with 10 bases sitting between them.

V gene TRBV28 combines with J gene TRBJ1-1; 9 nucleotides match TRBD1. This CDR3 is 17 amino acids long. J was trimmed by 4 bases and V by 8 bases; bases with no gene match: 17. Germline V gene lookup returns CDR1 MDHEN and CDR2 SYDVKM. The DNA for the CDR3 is TGTGCCAGCTCATTGGCGTGGACAGGGGATGGAGTCACTGAAGCTTTCTTT. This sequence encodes CASSLAWTGDGVTEAFF.

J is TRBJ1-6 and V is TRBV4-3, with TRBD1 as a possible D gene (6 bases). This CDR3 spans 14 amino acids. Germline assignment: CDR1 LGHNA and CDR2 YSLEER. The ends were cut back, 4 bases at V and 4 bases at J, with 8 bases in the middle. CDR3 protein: CASSPRGYNSPLHF. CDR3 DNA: TGCGCCAGCAGCCCAAGGGGGTATAATTCACCCCTCCACTTT.

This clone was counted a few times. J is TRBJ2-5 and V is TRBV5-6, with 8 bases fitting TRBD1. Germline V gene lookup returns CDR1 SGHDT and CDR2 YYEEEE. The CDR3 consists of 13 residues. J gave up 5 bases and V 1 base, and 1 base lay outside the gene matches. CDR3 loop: CASSLRTGETQYF. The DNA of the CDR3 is TGTGCCAGCAGCTTGCGGACAGGGGAGACCCAGTACTTC.

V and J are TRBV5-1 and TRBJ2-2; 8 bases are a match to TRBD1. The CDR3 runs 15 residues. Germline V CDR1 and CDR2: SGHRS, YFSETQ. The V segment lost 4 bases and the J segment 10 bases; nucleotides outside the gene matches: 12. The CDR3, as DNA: TGCGCCAGCAGCCAAACCGGGGACAGGCTGGAGGAGCTGTTTTTT. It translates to CASSQTGDRLEELFF.

For the CDR3, the DNA is TGTGCCATCAGGCAGCGGGGTATAATGGGGGACGAGCAGTACTTC. Translated, it gives CAIRQRGIMGDEQYF. This sequence joins TRBV10-3 and TRBJ2-7; 7 bases fit TRBD2. After removal of 6 bases from V and 5 bases from J, the junction contained 13 bases not matched to a gene. The CDR3 runs 15 residues. Germline CDR1 ENHRY, CDR2 SYGVKD.

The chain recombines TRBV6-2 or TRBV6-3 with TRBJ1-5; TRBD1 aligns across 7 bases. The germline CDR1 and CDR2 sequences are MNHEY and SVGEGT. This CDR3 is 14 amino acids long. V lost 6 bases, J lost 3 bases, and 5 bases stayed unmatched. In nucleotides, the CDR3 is TGTGCCAGCAGCCTACAGGGGTCCAATCAGCCCCAGCATTTT. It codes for CASSLQGSNQPQHF.

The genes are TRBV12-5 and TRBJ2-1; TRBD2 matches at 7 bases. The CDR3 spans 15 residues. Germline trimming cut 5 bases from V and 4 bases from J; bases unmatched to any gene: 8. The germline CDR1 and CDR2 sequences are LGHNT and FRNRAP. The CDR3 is CASGAFPSGYNEQFF. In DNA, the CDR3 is TGTGCTAGTGGTGCGTTCCCTAGCGGATACAATGAGCAGTTCTTC.